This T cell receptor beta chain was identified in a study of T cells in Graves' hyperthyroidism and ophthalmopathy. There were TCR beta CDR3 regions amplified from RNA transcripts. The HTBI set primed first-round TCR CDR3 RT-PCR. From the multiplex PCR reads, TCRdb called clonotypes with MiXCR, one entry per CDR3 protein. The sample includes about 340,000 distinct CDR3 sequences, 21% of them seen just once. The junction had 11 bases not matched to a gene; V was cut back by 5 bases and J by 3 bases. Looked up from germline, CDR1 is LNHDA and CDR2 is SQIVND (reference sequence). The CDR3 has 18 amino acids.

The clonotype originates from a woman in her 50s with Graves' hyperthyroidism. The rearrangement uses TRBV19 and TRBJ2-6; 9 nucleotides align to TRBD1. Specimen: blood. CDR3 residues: CASSEGGQGNLGANVLTF. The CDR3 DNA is TGTGCCAGTAGTGAGGGAGGACAGGGGAATCTTGGGGCCAACGTCCTGACTTTC.